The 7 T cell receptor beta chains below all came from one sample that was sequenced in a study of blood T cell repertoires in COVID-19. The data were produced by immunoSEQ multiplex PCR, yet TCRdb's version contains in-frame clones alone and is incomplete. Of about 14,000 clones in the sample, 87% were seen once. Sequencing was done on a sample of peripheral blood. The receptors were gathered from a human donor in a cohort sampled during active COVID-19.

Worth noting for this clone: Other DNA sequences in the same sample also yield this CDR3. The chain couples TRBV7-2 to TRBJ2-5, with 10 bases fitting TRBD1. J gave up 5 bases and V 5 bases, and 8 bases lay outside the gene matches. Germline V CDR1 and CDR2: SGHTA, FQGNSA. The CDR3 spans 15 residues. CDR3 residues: CASSLDRGRQETQYF. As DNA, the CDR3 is TGTGCCAGCAGCCTAGACAGGGGGCGCCAGGAGACCCAGTACTTC. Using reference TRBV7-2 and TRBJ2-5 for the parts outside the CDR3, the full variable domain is GAGVSQSPSNKVTEKGKDVELRCDPISGHTALYWYRQSLGQGLEFLIYFQGNSAPDKSGLPSDRFSAERTGGSVSTLTIQRTQQEDSAVYLCASSLDRGRQETQYFGPGTRLLVL.

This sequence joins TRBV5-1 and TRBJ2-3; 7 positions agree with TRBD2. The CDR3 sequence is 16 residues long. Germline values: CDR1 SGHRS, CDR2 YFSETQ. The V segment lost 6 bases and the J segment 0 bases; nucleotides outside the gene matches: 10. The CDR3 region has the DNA TGCGCCAGCAACAAGGGAGGGACCCCTAGCACAGATACGCAGTATTTT. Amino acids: CASNKGGTPSTDTQYF.

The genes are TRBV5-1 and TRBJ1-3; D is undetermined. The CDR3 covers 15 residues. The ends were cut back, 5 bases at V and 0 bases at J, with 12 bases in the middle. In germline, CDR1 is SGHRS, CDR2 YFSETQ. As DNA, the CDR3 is TGCGCCAGCAGTCCTCACGTGAGCTCTGGAAACACCATATATTTT. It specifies CASSPHVSSGNTIYF.

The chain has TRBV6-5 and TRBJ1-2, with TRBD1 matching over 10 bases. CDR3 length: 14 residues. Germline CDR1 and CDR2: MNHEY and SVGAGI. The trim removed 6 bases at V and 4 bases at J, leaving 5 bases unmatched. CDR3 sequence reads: CASSKDRGIYGYTF. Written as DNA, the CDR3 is TGTGCCAGCAGCAAGGACAGGGGGATCTATGGCTACACCTTC.

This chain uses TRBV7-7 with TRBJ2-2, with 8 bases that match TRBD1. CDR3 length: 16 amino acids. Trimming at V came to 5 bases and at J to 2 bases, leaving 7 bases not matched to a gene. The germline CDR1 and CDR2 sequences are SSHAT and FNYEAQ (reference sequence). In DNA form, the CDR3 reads TGTGCCAGCAGCCGGGGACAGGTCAAAAACACCGGGGAGCTGTTTTTT. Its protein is CASSRGQVKNTGELFF.

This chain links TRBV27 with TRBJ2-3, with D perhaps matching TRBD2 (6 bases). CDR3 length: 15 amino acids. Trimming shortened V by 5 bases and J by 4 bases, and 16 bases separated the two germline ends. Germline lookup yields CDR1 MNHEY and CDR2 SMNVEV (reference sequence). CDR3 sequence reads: CASSAGTPAADTQYF. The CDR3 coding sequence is TGTGCCAGCAGTGCTGGGACTCCCGCGGCAGATACGCAGTATTTT.

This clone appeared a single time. The CDR3 sequence is CASLGQGNTEAFF. DNA of the CDR3: TGTGCCAGCCTGGGGCAAGGGAACACTGAAGCTTTCTTT. The chain couples TRBV2 to TRBJ1-1; possibly TRBD1 for D (5 bases). Germline V gene sequence: CDR1 SNHLY, CDR2 FYNNEI. The V end was cut by 8 bases, the J end by 1 base, with 11 bases between. This CDR3 has 13 residues.